This T cell receptor beta chain is from a study of control samples from healthy donors and cancer patients. The CDR3 is 16 residues long. V dropped 5 bases and J dropped 7; count of bases not matched to a gene: 10. The germline CDR1 and CDR2 sequences are MDHEN and SYDVKM. Generated by immunoSEQ multiplex PCR, the TCRdb table keeps only in-frame clones and is missing some. This table has some 100,000 clones, about 89% appearing once. The chain is built from TRBV28 and TRBJ2-1, with TRBD2 identical over 11 bases. Sequencing input: blood. This clonotype was sampled from a man aged 25 to 40 in good health. The CDR3 spells CASSAILAGEDNEQFF. CDR3 nucleotide sequence: TGTGCCAGCAGTGCAATACTAGCGGGAGAAGATAATGAGCAGTTCTTC.